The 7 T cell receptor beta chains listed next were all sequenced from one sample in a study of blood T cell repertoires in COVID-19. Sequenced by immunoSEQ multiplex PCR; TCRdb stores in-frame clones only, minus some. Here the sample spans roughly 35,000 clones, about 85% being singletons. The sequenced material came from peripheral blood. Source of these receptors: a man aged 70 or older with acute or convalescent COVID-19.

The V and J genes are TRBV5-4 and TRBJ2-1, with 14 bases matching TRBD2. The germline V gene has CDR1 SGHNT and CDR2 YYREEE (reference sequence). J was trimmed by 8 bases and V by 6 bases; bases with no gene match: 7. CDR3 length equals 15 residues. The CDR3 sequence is CASKKGLAGVDEQFF. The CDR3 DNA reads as TGTGCCAGCAAGAAGGGACTAGCGGGAGTGGATGAGCAGTTCTTC.

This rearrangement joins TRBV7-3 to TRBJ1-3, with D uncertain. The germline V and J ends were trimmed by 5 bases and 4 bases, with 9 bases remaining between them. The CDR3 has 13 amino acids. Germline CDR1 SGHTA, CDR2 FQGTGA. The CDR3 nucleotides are TGTGCCAGCAGCCCCCCGACAGGAAACACCATATATTTT. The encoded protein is CASSPPTGNTIYF.

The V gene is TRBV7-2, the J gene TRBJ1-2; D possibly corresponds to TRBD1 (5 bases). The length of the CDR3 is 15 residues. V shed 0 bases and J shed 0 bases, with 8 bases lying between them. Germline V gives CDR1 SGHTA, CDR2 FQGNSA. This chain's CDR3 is CASSLATDSNYGYTF. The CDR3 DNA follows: TGTGCCAGCAGCTTAGCGACAGATTCTAACTATGGCTACACCTTC. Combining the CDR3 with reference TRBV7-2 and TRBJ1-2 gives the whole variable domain GAGVSQSPSNKVTEKGKDVELRCDPISGHTALYWYRQSLGQGLEFLIYFQGNSAPDKSGLPSDRFSAERTGGSVSTLTIQRTQQEDSAVYLCASSLATDSNYGYTFGSGTRLTVV.

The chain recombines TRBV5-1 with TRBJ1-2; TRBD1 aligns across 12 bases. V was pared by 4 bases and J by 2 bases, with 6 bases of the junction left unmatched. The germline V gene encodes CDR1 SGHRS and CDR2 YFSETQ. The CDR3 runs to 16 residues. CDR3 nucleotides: TGCGCCAGCAGCCACTCCGGGACAGGGGGCAACTATGGCTACACCTTC. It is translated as CASSHSGTGGNYGYTF.

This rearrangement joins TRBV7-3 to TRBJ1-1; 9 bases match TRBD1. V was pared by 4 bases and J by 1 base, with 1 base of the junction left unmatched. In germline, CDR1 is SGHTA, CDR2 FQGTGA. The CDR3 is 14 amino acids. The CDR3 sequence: CASSSTGGNTEAFF. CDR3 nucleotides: TGTGCCAGCAGCTCGACAGGGGGGAACACTGAAGCTTTCTTT.

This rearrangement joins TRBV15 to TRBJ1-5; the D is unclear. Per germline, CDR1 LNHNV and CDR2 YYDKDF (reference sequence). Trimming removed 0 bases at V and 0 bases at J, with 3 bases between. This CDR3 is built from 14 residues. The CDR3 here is CATSRDSSNQPQHF. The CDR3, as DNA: TGTGCCACCAGCAGAGATAGTAGCAATCAGCCCCAGCATTTT.

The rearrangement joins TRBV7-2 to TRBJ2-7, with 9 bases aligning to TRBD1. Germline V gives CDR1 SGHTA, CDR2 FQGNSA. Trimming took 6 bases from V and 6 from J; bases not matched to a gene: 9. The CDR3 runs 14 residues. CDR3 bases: TGTGCCAGCAGTCTAGAGCGGACAGGGGCCGAGCAGTACTTC. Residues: CASSLERTGAEQYF.